A selection of T cell receptor beta chains follows, all from one sample in a study of blood T cell repertoires in COVID-19. Measured with immunoSEQ multiplex PCR; TCRdb has only the in-frame clones, and not every one. There are hundreds of thousands of clones in the sample; 85% to 90% occur only once, and approximately 2.5% lies in the top ten. Material: PBMCs or T cells enriched from blood (not recorded which). Source of these receptors: a woman between 18 and 29 years old who had recovered from COVID-19. The CDR3 runs from the conserved cysteine through the conserved F or W. The D gene is left open where the match is weak. Not every row has a clone size; where given, it reads once, few, many or a size class.

size	V	length	D	J	DNA	CDR3
.	TRBV9	16	TRBD1	TRBJ2-3	TGTGCCAGCAGCTCCCGGACAGGGAAAAGCACAGATACGCAGTATTTT	CASSSRTGKSTDTQYF
.	TRBV19	15	.	TRBJ2-7	TGTGCCAGTAGTATGCGCGCGGGGCTCTCCTACGAGCAGTACTTC	CASSMRAGLSYEQYF
.	TRBV5-1	16	.	TRBJ2-3	TGCGCCAGCAGCTCCGGGGGAGATCCTAGCACAGATACGCAGTATTTT	CASSSGGDPSTDTQYF
.	TRBV10-3	16	.	TRBJ1-6	TGTGCCATCAGACAAGGACCGGACAGTTATAATTCACCCCTCCACTTT	CAIRQGPDSYNSPLHF
.	TRBV6-5	14	.	TRBJ2-7	TGTGCCAGCCCAAGCTTGGTCCCCTGCTACGAGCAGTACTTC	CASPSLVPCYEQYF
.	TRBV28	16	.	TRBJ1-5	TGTGCCAGCAGTCCGCCGGGGGGGGAAGGCAATCAGCCCCAGCATTTT	CASSPPGGEGNQPQHF
.	TRBV3-1/TRBV3-2	15	TRBD2	TRBJ2-1	TGTGCCAGCAGCCAAGCGGGGGGGACTCACAATGAGCAGTTCTTC	CASSQAGGTHNEQFF
.	TRBV19	15	TRBD2	TRBJ2-1	TGTGCCAGTAGTATCCCTAGCGGGGGGGCCAATGAGCAGTTCTTC	CASSIPSGGANEQFF
once	TRBV6-5	16	.	TRBJ2-5	TGTGCCAGCAGTTACGGAACTAGCCGGACCCAAGAGACCCAGTACTTC	CASSYGTSRTQETQYF
.	TRBV19	14	TRBD1	TRBJ1-2	TGTGCCAGTAGCGGACAGGCCGCTAACTATGGCTACACCTTC	CASSGQAANYGYTF
.	TRBV18	15	.	TRBJ1-1	TGTGCCAGCTCACCCCTCGAGGGTCTCAACACTGAAGCTTTCTTT	CASSPLEGLNTEAFF
.	TRBV13	19	TRBD1	TRBJ2-2	TGTGCCAGCAGCTTAGAAAGTCGCCGGGACAGGGGTTTCTCCGGGGAGCTGTTTTTT	CASSLESRRDRGFSGELFF
.	TRBV5-6	13	.	TRBJ2-5	TGTGCCAGCAGCCCTGCCGGGGGAGAGACCCAGTACTTC	CASSPAGGETQYF
once	TRBV29-1	11	.	TRBJ2-7	TGCAGCGTTGGTTCGGGGAACGAGCAGTACTTC	CSVGSGNEQYF